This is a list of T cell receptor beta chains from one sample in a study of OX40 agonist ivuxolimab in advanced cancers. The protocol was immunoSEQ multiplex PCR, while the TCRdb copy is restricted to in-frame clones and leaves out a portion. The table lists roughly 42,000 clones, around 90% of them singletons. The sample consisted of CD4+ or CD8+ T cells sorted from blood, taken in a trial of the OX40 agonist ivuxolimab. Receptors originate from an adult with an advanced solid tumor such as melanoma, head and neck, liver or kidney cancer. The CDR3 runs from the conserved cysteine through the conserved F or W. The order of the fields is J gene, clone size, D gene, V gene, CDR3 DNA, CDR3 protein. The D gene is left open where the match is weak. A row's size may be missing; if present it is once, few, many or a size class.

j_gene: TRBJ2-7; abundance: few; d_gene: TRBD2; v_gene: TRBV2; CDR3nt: TGTGCCAGTCTGACTAGCGGGATCGCCTACGAGCAGTACTTC; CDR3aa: CASLTSGIAYEQYF
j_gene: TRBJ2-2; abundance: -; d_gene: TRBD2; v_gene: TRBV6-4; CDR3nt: TGTGCCAGCAGTTCGCTAGCGGATCACACCGGGGAGCTGTTTTTT; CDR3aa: CASSSLADHTGELFF
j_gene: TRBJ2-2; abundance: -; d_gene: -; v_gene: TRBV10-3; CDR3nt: TGTGCCATCAGTGAGACCGGGGAGCTGTTTTTT; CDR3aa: CAISETGELFF
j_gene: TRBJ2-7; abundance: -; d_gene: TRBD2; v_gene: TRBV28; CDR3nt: TGTGCCAGCACCGGGACTAGCGGGCCTTTAGTTAACGAGCAGTACTTC; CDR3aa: CASTGTSGPLVNEQYF
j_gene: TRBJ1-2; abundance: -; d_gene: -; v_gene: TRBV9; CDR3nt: TGTGCCAGCAGCGCGGGGGGAATAGACTATGGCTACACCTTC; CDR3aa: CASSAGGIDYGYTF
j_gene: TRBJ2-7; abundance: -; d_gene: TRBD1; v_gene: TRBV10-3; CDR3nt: TGTGCCATCAGTGAGTACGTGGGACAGGACTCCTACGAGCAGTACTTC; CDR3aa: CAISEYVGQDSYEQYF
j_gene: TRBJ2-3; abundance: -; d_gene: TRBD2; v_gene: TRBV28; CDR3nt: TGTGCCAGCAGGCGGGAGGGATCCGATACGCAGTATTTT; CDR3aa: CASRREGSDTQYF
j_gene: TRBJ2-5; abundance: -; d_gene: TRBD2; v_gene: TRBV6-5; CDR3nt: TGTGCCAGCAGTTACAGCGCGGGAGGGAGAGAGACCCAGTACTTC; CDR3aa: CASSYSAGGRETQYF
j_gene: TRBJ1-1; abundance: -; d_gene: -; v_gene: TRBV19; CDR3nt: TGTGCCAGTAGTAATGGGGCTGGTGGCACTGAAGCTTTCTTT; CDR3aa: CASSNGAGGTEAFF
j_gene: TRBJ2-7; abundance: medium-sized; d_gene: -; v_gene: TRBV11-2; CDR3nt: TGTGCCAGCAGCTTCCGGGACTTTTTGTACTTC; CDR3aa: CASSFRDFLYF
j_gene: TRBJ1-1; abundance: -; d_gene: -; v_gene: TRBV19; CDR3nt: TGTGCCAGTAGTATAGGCTCATGGAACACTGAAGCTTTCTTT; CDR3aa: CASSIGSWNTEAFF
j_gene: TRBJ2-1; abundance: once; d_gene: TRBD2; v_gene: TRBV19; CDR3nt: TGTGCCAGTAGCGCTAGCGGGAGGACCTACAATGAGCAGTTCTTC; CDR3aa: CASSASGRTYNEQFF
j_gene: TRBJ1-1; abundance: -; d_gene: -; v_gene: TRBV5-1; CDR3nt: TGCGCCAGCAGCTCGCGAGGACACTTGAACACTGAAGCTTTCTTT; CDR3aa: CASSSRGHLNTEAFF
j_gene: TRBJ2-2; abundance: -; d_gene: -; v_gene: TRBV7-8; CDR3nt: TGTGCCAGCAGCTTAGCGTACGCAGGGGAGACCGGGGAGCTGTTTTTT; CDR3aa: CASSLAYAGETGELFF
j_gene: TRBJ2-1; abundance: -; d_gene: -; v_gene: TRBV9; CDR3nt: TGTGCCAGCAGCGTAGGCCACCTGGACAATGAGCAGTTCTTC; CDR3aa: CASSVGHLDNEQFF
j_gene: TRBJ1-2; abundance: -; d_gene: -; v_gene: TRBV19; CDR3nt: TGTGCCAGTAGTATCGGGTTAGCTAACTATGGCTACACCTTC; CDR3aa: CASSIGLANYGYTF
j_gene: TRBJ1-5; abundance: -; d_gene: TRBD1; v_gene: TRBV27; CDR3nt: TGTGCCAGCAGTTGGGGGGACAGGATACAGGACCAGCATTTT; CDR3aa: CASSWGDRIQDQHF
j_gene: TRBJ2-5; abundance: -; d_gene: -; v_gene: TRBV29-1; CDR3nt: TGCAGCGTTGAAGCGGTTGGAGCCCCTCCCAGGGAGACCCAGTACTTC; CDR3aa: CSVEAVGAPPRETQYF
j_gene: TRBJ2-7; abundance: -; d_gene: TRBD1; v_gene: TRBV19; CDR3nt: TGTGCCAGTAGCTTAGGACAGGGCCTATCCTACGAGCAGTACTTC; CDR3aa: CASSLGQGLSYEQYF
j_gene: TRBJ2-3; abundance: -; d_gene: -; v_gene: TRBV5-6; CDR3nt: TGTGCCAGCAGCTTGGCGAGGATGTTAGGGGATACGCAGTATTTT; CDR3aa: CASSLARMLGDTQYF
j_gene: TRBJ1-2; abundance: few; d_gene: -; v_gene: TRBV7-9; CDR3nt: TGTGCCAGCAGCTTAGCTGACGGTAACTATGGCTACACCTTC; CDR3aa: CASSLADGNYGYTF
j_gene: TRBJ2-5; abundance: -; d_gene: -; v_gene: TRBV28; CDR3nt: TGTGCCAGCCGGACGGGCCCTGGGGGGGAGACCCAGTACTTC; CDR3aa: CASRTGPGGETQYF
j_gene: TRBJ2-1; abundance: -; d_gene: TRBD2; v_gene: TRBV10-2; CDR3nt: TGCGCCAGCAGTCCCGGACTAGCGTCCTACAATGAGCAGTTCTTC; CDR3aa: CASSPGLASYNEQFF
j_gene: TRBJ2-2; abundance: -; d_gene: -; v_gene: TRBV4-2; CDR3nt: TGTGCCAGCAGCCAAGGCAGCCTGAACACCGGGGAGCTGTTTTTT; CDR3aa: CASSQGSLNTGELFF
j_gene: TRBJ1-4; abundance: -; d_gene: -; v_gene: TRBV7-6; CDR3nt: TGTGCCAGCAGGCCAGGGCCTTCTAATGAAAAACTGTTTTTT; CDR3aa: CASRPGPSNEKLFF
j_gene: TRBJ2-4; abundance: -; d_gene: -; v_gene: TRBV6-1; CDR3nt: TGTGCCAGCAGTGAATTTGGTTGGGCGTACTTC; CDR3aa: CASSEFGWAYF
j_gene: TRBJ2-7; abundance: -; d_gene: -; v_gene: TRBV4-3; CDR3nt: TGCGCCAGCAGCCCTAGCGCAGGCGGCTCCTACGAGCAGTACTTC; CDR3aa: CASSPSAGGSYEQYF
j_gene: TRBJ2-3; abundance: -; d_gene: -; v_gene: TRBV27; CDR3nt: TGTGCCAGCAGCGCCCCGTGGGGGATTAGCACAGATACGCAGTATTTT; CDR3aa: CASSAPWGISTDTQYF
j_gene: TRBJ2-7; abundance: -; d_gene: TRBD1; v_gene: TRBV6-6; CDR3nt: TGTGCCAGCAGTTACTCAACCCGGACAGGGAGCTACGAGCAGTACTTC; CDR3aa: CASSYSTRTGSYEQYF
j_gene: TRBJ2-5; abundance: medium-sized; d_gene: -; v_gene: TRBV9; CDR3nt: TGTGCCAGCAGCGCCTATGGGGAGACCCAGTACTTC; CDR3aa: CASSAYGETQYF
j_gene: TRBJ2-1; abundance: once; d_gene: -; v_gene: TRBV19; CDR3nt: TGTGCCAGTAGTATTTTCCTCGGATCACCCAACAATGAGCAGTTCTTC; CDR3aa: CASSIFLGSPNNEQFF
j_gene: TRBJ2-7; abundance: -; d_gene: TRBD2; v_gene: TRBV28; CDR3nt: TGTGCCAGCATTACCGGGACTAGCGGGACTCATATTACCTACGAGCAGTACTTC; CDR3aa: CASITGTSGTHITYEQYF
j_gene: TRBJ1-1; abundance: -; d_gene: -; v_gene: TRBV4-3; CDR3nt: TGCGCCAGCAGTCACCGACAGGACCTGAACACTGAAGCTTTCTTT; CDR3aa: CASSHRQDLNTEAFF
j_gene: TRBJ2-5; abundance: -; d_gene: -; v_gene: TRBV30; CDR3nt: TGTGCCTGGATATTGGGACAGACCCAGTACTTC; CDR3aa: CAWILGQTQYF
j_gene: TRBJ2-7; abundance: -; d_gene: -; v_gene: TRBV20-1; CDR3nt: TGCAGTGCTCCCAAGGCCTACGAGCAGTACTTC; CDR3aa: CSAPKAYEQYF
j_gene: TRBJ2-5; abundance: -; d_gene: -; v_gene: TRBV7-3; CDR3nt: TGTGCCAGCAGCTTTTCCTGGGGGGAGACCCAGTACTTC; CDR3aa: CASSFSWGETQYF
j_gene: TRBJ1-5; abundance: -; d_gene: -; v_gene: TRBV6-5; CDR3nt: TGTGCCAGCAGCGTCCCGCCCCAGCATTTT; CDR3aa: CASSVPPQHF
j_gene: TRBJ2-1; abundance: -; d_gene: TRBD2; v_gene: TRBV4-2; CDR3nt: TGTGCCAGCAGCCAAGAACTAGCGGGAGTCTACAATGAGCAGTTCTTC; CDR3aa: CASSQELAGVYNEQFF
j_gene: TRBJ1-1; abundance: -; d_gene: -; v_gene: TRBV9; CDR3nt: TGTGCCAGCAGCGTAAGGGGTGGTGGGACTGAAGCTTTCTTT; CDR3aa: CASSVRGGGTEAFF
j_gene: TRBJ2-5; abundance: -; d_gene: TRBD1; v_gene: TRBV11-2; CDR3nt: TGTGCCAGCAGCTTAGGAGGGACAGTCCAAGAGACCCAGTACTTC; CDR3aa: CASSLGGTVQETQYF
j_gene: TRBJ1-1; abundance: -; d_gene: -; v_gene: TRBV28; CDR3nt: TGTGCCAGCAGTAGGGACCGCAGAGTCACTGAAGCTTTCTTT; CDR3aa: CASSRDRRVTEAFF
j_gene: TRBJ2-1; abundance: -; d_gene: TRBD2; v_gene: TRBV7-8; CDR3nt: TGTGCCAGCAGCAGTAGCGGGAGCGCGCACTACAATGAGCAGTTCTTC; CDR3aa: CASSSSGSAHYNEQFF
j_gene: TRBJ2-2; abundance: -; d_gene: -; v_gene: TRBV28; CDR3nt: TGTGCCAGCAGTTTATTTATTACCGGGGAGCTGTTTTTT; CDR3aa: CASSLFITGELFF
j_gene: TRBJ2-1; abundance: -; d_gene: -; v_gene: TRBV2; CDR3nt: TGTGCCAGCACCCCATTCGCGGGCGTCGTCGAGCAGTTCTTC; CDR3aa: CASTPFAGVVEQFF
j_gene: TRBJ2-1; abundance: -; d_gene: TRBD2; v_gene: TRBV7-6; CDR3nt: TGTGCCAGCAGCCCGCCAGCGGGAGCCTACAATGAGCAGTTCTTC; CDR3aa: CASSPPAGAYNEQFF
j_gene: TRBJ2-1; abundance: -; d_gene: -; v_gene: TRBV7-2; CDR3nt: TGTGCCAGCAGCTTGAAGGACGGAGTATACAATGAGCAGTTCTTC; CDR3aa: CASSLKDGVYNEQFF